These 21 T cell receptor beta chains share one sample of origin, sequenced in a study of cytomegalovirus exposure and HLA in healthy donors. A multiplex PCR was run with 60 Vbeta primers and 13 Jbeta primers. The table came from immunoSEQ multiplex PCR; TCRdb's copy has only in-frame clones and leaves some out. The sample includes under 200,000 clones, approximately 76% of them seen just once. Sequenced material: PBMCs. The receptor set was obtained from a man in his 60s in good health and CMV-seronegative.

Details on this clone: Other nucleotide sequences in the sample specify the same CDR3. The rearrangement uses TRBV7-2 and TRBJ2-1; D gene ambiguous. The CDR3 has 12 residues. The V gene lost 1 base and the J gene lost 7 bases, with 5 bases spanning the gap. CDR1 and CDR2 (germline): SGHTA, FQGNSA. The CDR3 DNA sequence: TGTGCCAGCAGCTTAGATCGGAATGAGCAGTTCTTC. This sequence encodes CASSLDRNEQFF.

The V gene is TRBV19, the J gene TRBJ1-2, with 9 bases matching TRBD1. The CDR3 has 13 residues. Germline trimming cut 7 bases from V and 8 bases from J; bases unmatched to any gene: 8. Germline CDR1 is LNHDA and CDR2 is SQIVND (reference sequence). DNA for the CDR3: TGTGCCAGTACTAACAGGGGGCGCGGAGGCTACACCTTC. Translation: CASTNRGRGGYTF.

V gene TRBV27 combines with J gene TRBJ2-3; TRBD2 aligns across 16 bases. Germline CDR1 reads MNHEY; CDR2 reads SMNVEV (reference sequence). This CDR3 region has 22 residues. With V trimmed by 5 bases and J by 3 bases, 20 bases remained unmatched. The CDR3 sequence: CASSDDRAGTSGRARGTDTQYF. The CDR3 nucleotides read TGTGCCAGCAGTGACGACAGGGCAGGGACTAGCGGGAGGGCCAGAGGAACAGATACGCAGTATTTT.

This chain connects TRBV23-1 to TRBJ2-3, with D possibly being TRBD1 (6 bases). TRBV23-1 is recorded as an ORF, its role being uncertain. Deletions cut 3 bases from V and 3 bases from J, with 13 bases between. The CDR3 contains 15 residues. CDR3 amino acids: CASSHGQHGTDTQYF. The CDR3 nucleotides are TGCGCCAGCAGTCACGGACAGCATGGGACAGATACGCAGTATTTT.

This clone was recorded once. The chain couples TRBV9 to TRBJ1-2, with a weak D call TRBD1 (6 bases). The CDR3 is 16 residues long. Germline CDR1 is SGDLS and CDR2 is YYNGEE. V lost 3 bases and J lost 4, with 19 bases in between. The CDR3, as DNA: TGTGCCAGCAGCGGGGAGCGACAGGCATGGAGCTATGGCTACACCTTC. Its protein product is CASSGERQAWSYGYTF.

This sequence joins TRBV5-1 and TRBJ1-5; D gene ambiguous. The V end lost 3 bases, the J end lost 6 bases, and 10 bases lay between the germline ends. The CDR3 consists of 13 residues. Looked up from germline, CDR1 is SGHRS and CDR2 is YFSETQ. The CDR3 DNA reads TGCGCCAGCAGCTCAGAGGGTGGTCAGCCCCAGCATTTT. Its protein product is CASSSEGGQPQHF.

The chain links TRBV28 to TRBJ2-6; TRBD1 might be the D (6 bases). This CDR3 is 15 amino acids long. CDR1 and CDR2 (germline): MDHEN, SYDVKM. Deletions cut 1 base from V and 2 bases from J, with 6 bases between. As DNA, the CDR3 is TGTGCCAGCAGTTTATACAGGGCTGGGGCCAACGTCCTGACTTTC. Residues: CASSLYRAGANVLTF. Variable domain in full (rest from reference TRBV28 and TRBJ2-6): DVKVTQSSRYLVKRTGEKVFLECVQDMDHENMFWYRQDPGLGLRLIYFSYDVKMKEKGDIPEGYSVSREKKERFSLILESASTNQTSMYLCASSLYRAGANVLTFGAGSRLTVL.

This chain uses TRBV21-1 with TRBJ1-1; whether TRBD1, the table's D call, matches the DNA was not checked. TRBV21-1 is termed a pseudogene. This CDR3 region has 17 residues. The CDR3 reads CASSKDICGHLNTEAFF. In DNA form, the CDR3 reads TGTGCCAGCAGCAAAGACATCTGCGGACACCTCAACACTGAAGCTTTCTTT.

This CDR3 is CASGRTGGNEQFF. Written as DNA, the CDR3 is TGTGCCAGTGGACGGACCGGAGGCAATGAGCAGTTCTTC. The chain uses TRBV19 and TRBJ2-1; D perhaps matches TRBD2 (5 bases). This CDR3 region has 13 residues. The germline gives CDR1 LNHDA, CDR2 SQIVND (reference sequence). Trimming shortened V by 8 bases and J by 6 bases, and 14 bases separated the two germline ends.

The chain's CDR3 is CASSLRTGQGTDTQYF. The CDR3 DNA reads as TGCGCCAGCAGCTTGAGGACAGGGCAGGGCACAGATACGCAGTATTTT. The V and J genes are TRBV5-1 and TRBJ2-3; 8 positions agree with TRBD1. From germline, CDR1 is SGHRS and CDR2 YFSETQ. V was clipped by 1 base and J by 1 base; unmatched bases: 5. The CDR3 covers 16 residues. The complete variable domain, with remaining parts taken from reference TRBV5-1 and TRBJ2-3, reads KAGVTQTPRYLIKTRGQQVTLSCSPISGHRSVSWYQQTPGQGLQFLFEYFSETQRNKGNFPGRFSGRQFSNSRSEMNVSTLELGDSALYLCASSLRTGQGTDTQYFGPGTRLTVL.

Remarks on this clone: The same CDR3 can be traced to other DNA sequences in this sample. The gene calls are TRBV5-1 and TRBJ1-5; 7 nucleotides align to TRBD1. The CDR3 spans 13 residues. From germline, CDR1 is SGHRS and CDR2 YFSETQ. Trimming removed 1 base from V and 5 bases from J; junction bases left unmatched: 0. The CDR3 spells CASSLQGDQPQHF. As DNA, the CDR3 is TGCGCCAGCAGCTTGCAGGGGGATCAGCCCCAGCATTTT.

This clone was recorded a few times. A far larger clone is a single base away, which makes a read error likely. This sequence joins TRBV6-4 and TRBJ2-3; 8 positions match TRBD2. V trimming: 7 bases; J trimming: 4 bases; junction bases outside the gene matches: 10. Germline CDR1 is MRHNA and CDR2 is SNTAGT. The CDR3 covers 15 residues. CDR3 coding DNA: TGTGCCAGCAATGGTCTAGCGGGTGAGGCAGATACGCAGTATTTT. It encodes CASNGLAGEADTQYF.

This chain connects TRBV28 to TRBJ2-7; 8 nucleotides line up with TRBD2. The length of the CDR3 is 15 residues. Trimming cost V 5 bases and J 3 bases; bases outside gene matches: 9. CDR1 and CDR2 (germline): MDHEN, SYDVKM. The chain's CDR3 is CASSTGTRALYEQYF. CDR3 sequence (DNA): TGTGCCAGCAGTACCGGGACTAGGGCCCTCTACGAGCAGTACTTC.

This clone has only one observation. The chain uses TRBV7-2 and TRBJ2-5; maybe TRBD1 (5 bases). This CDR3 spans 16 amino acids. Looked up from germline, CDR1 is SGHTA and CDR2 is FQGNSA. V lost 2 bases and J 2 bases, leaving 15 bases between the germline ends. CDR3 amino acids: CASSLSSRQGQETQYF. CDR3 sequence (DNA): TGTGCCAGCAGCTTATCTTCTAGGCAGGGACAAGAGACCCAGTACTTC.

The chain links TRBV29-1 to TRBJ2-5; 8 nucleotides align to TRBD1. With 7 bases clipped from V and 1 base from J, the junction kept 8 bases outside the gene matches. Looked up from germline, CDR1 is SQVTM and CDR2 is ANQGSEA. The CDR3 is made up of 14 amino acids. The CDR3 spells CSAHRDRSQETQYF. The CDR3, as DNA: TGCAGCGCTCACCGGGACAGGAGCCAAGAGACCCAGTACTTC.

This clone was observed a single time. The genes are TRBV15 and TRBJ2-4; D is perhaps TRBD1 (5 bases). Trimming took off 2 bases at V and 0 bases at J, with 11 bases between the two ends. Germline CDR1 LNHNV, CDR2 YYDKDF (reference sequence). This CDR3 is built from 16 residues. CDR3 coding DNA: TGTGCCACCAGCAGAATGGGGCATCTAGCCAAAAACATTCAGTACTTC. Translated, it gives CATSRMGHLAKNIQYF.

The V and J genes are TRBV7-2 and TRBJ2-5; possibly TRBD2 for D (5 bases). Germline loops: CDR1 SGHTA, CDR2 FQGNSA. The CDR3 extends over 14 amino acids. Trimming took off 1 base at V and 5 bases at J, with 11 bases between the two ends. Here the CDR3 reads CASSLDPSIETQYF. The CDR3 DNA is TGTGCCAGCAGCTTAGACCCTAGCATCGAGACCCAGTACTTC.

V gene TRBV30 combines with J gene TRBJ1-5; weak D call: TRBD1 (5 bases). CDR3 length: 14 amino acids. Trimming removed 0 bases from V and 4 bases from J, with 10 bases in between. Germline V CDR1 and CDR2: GTSNPN, SVGIG (reference sequence). CDR3 sequence reads: CAWSVLSGNQPQHF. DNA for the CDR3: TGTGCCTGGAGTGTTCTTTCAGGGAATCAGCCCCAGCATTTT.

Only a few counts were recorded for this clone. This chain connects TRBV15 to TRBJ1-4, with 8 bases that match TRBD1. J was trimmed by 7 bases and V by 6 bases; bases with no gene match: 7. CDR3 length equals 14 residues. Germline values: CDR1 LNHNV, CDR2 YYDKDF (reference sequence). The DNA of the CDR3 is TGTGCCACCAGACTGGACAGGGCAAGTGAAAAACTGTTTTTT. This codes for CATRLDRASEKLFF.

The chain uses TRBV19 and TRBJ1-6; 7 bases agree with TRBD1. CDR3 length: 14 residues. From germline, CDR1 is LNHDA and CDR2 SQIVND (reference sequence). Trimming cost V 3 bases and J 6 bases; bases outside gene matches: 2. CDR3 in amino acids: CASSIGQVNSPLHF. DNA of the CDR3: TGTGCCAGTAGTATTGGACAGGTTAATTCACCCCTCCACTTT.

The chain joins TRBV7-8 to TRBJ2-5, with TRBD2 matching over 7 bases. This CDR3 is built from 12 residues. Germline assignment: CDR1 SGHVS and CDR2 FQNEAQ. Germline trimming cut 1 base from V and 11 bases from J; bases unmatched to any gene: 4. The chain's CDR3 is CASSLERGSQYF. The DNA for the CDR3 is TGTGCCAGCAGCTTAGAGCGGGGCAGTCAGTACTTC. The full variable domain, its missing parts supplied by reference TRBV7-8 and TRBJ2-5, is GAGVSQSPRYKVAKRGQDVALRCDPISGHVSLFWYQQALGQGPEFLTYFQNEAQLDKSGLPSDRFFAERPEGSVSTLKIQRTQQEDSAVYLCASSLERGSQYFGPGTRLLVL.